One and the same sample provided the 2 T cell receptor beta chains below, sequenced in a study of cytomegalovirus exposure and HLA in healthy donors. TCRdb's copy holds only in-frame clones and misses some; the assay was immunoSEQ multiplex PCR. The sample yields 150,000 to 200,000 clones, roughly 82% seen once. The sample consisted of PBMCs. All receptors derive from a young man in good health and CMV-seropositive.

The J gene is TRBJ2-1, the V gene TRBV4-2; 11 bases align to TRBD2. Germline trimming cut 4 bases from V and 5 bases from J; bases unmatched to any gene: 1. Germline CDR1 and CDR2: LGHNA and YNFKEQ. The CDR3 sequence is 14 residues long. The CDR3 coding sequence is TGTGCCAGCAGCCTGGGACTAGCGGACAATGAGCAGTTCTTC. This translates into CASSLGLADNEQFF.

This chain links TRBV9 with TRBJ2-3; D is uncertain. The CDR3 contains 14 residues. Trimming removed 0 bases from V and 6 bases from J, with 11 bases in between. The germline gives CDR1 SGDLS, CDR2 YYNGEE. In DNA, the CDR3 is TGTGCCAGCAGCGTAGTATGGCACCAGGATACGCAGTATTTT. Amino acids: CASSVVWHQDTQYF.